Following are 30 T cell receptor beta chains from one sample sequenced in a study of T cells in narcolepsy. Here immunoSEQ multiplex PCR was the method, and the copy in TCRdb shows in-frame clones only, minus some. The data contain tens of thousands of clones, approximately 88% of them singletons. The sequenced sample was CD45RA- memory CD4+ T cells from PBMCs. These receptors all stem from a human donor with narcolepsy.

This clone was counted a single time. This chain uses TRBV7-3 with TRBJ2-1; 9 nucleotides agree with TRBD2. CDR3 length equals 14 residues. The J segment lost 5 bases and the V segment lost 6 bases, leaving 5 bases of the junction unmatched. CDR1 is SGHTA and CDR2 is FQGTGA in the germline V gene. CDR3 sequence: CASSPRLADNEQFF. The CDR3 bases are TGTGCCAGCAGTCCTAGACTAGCGGACAATGAGCAGTTCTTC.

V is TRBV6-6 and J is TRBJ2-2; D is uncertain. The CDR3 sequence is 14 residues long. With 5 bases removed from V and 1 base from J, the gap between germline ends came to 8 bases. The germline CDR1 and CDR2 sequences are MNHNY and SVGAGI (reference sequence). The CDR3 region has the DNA TGTGCCAGCAGTGCGTCTGTGAACACCGGGGAGCTGTTTTTT. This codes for CASSASVNTGELFF.

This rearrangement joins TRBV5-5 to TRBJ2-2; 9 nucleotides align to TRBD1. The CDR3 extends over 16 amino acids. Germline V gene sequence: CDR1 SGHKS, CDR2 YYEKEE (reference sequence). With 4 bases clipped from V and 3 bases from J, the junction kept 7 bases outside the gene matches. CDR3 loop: CASSTGQGSDTGELFF. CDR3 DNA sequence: TGTGCCAGCAGCACAGGACAGGGGTCGGACACCGGGGAGCTGTTTTTT.

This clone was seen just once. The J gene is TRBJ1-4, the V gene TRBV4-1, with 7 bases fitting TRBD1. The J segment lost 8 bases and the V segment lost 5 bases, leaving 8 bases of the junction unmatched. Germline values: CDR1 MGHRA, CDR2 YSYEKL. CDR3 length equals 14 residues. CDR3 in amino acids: CASSGQESGEKLFF. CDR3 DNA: TGCGCCAGCAGCGGACAGGAATCAGGGGAAAAACTGTTTTTT.

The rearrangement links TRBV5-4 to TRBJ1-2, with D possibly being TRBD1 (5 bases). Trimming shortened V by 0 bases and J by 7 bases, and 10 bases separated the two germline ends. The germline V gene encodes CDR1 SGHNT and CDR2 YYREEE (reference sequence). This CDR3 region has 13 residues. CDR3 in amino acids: CASSLARAFGYTF. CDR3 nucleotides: TGTGCCAGCAGCTTGGCCAGGGCTTTTGGCTACACCTTC. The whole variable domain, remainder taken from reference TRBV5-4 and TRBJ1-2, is ETGVTQSPTHLIKTRGQQVTLRCSSQSGHNTVSWYQQALGQGPQFIFQYYREEENGRGNFPPRFSGLQFPNYSSELNVNALELDDSALYLCASSLARAFGYTFGSGTRLTVV.

CDR3 region: CASSLRDQGYNEQFF. CDR3 sequence (DNA): TGTGCCAGCAGCCTCCGGGACCAAGGATACAATGAGCAGTTCTTC. The V and J genes are TRBV7-9 and TRBJ2-1; either TRBD1 or TRBD2 may supply D (5 bases each). The V and J ends lost 5 bases and 4 bases respectively, with 15 bases between them. Looked up from germline, CDR1 is SEHNR and CDR2 is FQNEAQ (reference sequence). This CDR3 region has 15 residues.

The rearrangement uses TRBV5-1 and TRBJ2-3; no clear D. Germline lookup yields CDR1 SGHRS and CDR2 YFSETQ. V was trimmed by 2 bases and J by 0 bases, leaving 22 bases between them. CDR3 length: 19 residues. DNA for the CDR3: TGCGCCAGCAGCTTCGGTCTTAAGAGTATCTTTACTAGCACAGATACGCAGTATTTT. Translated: CASSFGLKSIFTSTDTQYF.

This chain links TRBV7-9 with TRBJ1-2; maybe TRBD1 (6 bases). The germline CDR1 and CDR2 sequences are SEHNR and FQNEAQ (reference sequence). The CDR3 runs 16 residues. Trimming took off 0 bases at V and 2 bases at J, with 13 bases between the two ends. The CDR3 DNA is TGTGCCAGCAGCTTAGCATCCCCGGGGGCCAACTATGGCTACACCTTC. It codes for CASSLASPGANYGYTF.

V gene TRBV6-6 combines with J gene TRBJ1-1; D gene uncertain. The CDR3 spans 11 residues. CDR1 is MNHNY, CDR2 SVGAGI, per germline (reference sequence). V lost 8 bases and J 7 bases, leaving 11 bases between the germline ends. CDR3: CASGLGDEAFF. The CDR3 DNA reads TGTGCCAGCGGGCTAGGTGATGAAGCTTTCTTT.

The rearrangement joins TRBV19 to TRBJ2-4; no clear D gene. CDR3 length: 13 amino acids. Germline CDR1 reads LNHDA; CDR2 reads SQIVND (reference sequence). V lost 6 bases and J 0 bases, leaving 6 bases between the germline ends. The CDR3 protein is CASRDGAKNIQYF. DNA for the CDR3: TGTGCCAGTAGGGACGGAGCCAAAAACATTCAGTACTTC.

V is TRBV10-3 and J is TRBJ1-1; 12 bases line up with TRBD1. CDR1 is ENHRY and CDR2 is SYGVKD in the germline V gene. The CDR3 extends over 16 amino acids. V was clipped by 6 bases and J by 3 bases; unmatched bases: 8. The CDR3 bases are TGTGCCATCAGCGCCGGGACAGGGGGCCGGTACACTGAAGCTTTCTTT. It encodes CAISAGTGGRYTEAFF.

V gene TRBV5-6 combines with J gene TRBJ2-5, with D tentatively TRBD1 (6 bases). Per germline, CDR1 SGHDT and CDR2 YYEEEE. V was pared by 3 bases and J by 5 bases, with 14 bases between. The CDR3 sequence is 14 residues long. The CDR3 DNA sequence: TGTGCCAGCAGCTCGGACAGTACTAGGGAGACCCAGTACTTC. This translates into CASSSDSTRETQYF.

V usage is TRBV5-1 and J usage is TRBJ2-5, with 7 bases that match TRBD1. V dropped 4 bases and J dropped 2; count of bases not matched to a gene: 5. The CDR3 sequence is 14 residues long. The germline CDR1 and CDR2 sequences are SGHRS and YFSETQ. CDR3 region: CASSPGQEQETQYF. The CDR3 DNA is TGCGCCAGCAGCCCCGGACAGGAACAAGAGACCCAGTACTTC.

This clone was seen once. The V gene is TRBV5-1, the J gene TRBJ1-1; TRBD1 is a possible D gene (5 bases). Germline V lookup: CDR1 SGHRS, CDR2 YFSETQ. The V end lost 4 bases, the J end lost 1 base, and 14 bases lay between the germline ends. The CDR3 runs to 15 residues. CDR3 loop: CASSPWGQGNTEAFF. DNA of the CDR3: TGCGCCAGCAGCCCGTGGGGTCAGGGGAACACTGAAGCTTTCTTT.

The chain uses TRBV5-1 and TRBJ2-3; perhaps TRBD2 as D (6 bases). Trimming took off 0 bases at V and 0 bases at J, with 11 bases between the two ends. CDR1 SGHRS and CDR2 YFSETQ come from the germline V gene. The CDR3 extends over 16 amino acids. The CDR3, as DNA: TGCGCCAGCAGCTTGGACGCGGGGCGAAGCACAGATACGCAGTATTTT. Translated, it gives CASSLDAGRSTDTQYF.

The DNA for the CDR3 is TGTGCCAGCAGCTCACCCTCTGTAGGCAATGAGCAGTTCTTC. It specifies CASSSPSVGNEQFF. The chain carries TRBV21-1 and TRBJ2-1. TRBV21-1 is a known pseudogene. The CDR3 is made up of 14 amino acids.

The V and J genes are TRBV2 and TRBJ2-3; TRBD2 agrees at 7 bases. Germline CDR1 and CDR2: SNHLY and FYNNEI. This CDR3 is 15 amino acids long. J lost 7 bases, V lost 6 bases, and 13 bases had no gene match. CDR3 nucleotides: TGTGCCAGCAGAGAGCGGGGAGGAAGGCAGAATACGCAGTATTTT. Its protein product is CASRERGGRQNTQYF.

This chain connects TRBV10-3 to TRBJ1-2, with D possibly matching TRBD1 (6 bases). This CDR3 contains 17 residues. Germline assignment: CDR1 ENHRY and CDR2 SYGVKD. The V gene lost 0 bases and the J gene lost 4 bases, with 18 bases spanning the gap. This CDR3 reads CAISESIRTALPYGYTF. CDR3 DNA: TGTGCCATCAGTGAGTCTATAAGGACAGCCTTGCCCTATGGCTACACCTTC.

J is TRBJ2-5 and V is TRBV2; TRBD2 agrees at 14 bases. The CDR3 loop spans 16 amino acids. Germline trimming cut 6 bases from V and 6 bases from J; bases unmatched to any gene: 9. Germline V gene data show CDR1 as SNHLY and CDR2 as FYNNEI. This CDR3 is CASSETGTSGGKTQYF. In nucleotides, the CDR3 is TGTGCCAGCAGCGAAACCGGGACTAGCGGGGGAAAGACCCAGTACTTC.

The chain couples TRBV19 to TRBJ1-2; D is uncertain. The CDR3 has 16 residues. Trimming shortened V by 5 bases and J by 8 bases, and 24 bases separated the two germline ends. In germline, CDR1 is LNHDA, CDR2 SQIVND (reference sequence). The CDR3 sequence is CASSPSRRNAFGGYTF. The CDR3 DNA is TGTGCCAGTAGTCCATCTCGCAGGAACGCTTTCGGGGGCTACACCTTC.

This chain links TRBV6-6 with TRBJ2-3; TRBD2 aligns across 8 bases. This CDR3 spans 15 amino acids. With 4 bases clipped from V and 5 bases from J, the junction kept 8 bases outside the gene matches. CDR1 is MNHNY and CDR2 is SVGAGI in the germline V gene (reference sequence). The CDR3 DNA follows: TGTGCCAGCAGTTTAGGCGGGGGGTCCGGAGATACGCAGTATTTT. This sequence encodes CASSLGGGSGDTQYF.

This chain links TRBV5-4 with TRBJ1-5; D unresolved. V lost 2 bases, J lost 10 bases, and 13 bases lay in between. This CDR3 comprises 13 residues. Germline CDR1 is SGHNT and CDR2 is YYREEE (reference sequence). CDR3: CASSLITGGPQHF. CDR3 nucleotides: TGTGCCAGCAGCTTAATTACGGGCGGCCCCCAGCATTTT.

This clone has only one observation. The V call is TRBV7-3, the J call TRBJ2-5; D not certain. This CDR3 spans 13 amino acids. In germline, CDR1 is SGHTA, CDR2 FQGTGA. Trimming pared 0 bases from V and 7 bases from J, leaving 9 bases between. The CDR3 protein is CASSLTGSGTQYF. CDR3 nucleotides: TGTGCCAGCAGCTTAACGGGGTCGGGGACCCAGTACTTC.

CDR3 bases: TGTGCCAGCAGTGAAGCGATTGGATGGACTGAAGCTTTCTTT. This gives the protein CASSEAIGWTEAFF. V gene TRBV25-1 combines with J gene TRBJ1-1; no clear D. Germline-derived CDR1 and CDR2 are MGHDK and SYGVNS. The CDR3 length is 14 residues. Trimming shortened V by 2 bases and J by 5 bases, and 12 bases separated the two germline ends. The full variable domain, its missing parts supplied by reference TRBV25-1 and TRBJ1-1, is EADIYQTPRYLVIGTGKKITLECSQTMGHDKMYWYQQDPGMELHLIHYSYGVNSTEKGDLSSESTVSRIRTEHFPLTLESARPSHTSQYLCASSEAIGWTEAFFGQGTRLTVV.

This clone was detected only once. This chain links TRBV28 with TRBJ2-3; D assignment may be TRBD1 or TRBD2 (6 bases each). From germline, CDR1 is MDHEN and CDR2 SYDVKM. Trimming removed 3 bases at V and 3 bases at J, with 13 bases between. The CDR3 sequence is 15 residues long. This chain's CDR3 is CASSFSGARTDTQYF. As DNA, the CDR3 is TGTGCCAGCAGTTTTTCGGGGGCTCGGACAGATACGCAGTATTTT.

The CDR3 region is CASSVSPRADLNYGYTF. As DNA, the CDR3 is TGTGCCAGTAGTGTCAGCCCTCGGGCCGACCTTAACTATGGCTACACCTTC. The rearrangement links TRBV19 to TRBJ1-2; D ambiguous. Trimming left V 5 bases short and J 1 base short, with 20 bases between. The CDR3 sequence is 17 residues long. The germline V gene encodes CDR1 LNHDA and CDR2 SQIVND (reference sequence).

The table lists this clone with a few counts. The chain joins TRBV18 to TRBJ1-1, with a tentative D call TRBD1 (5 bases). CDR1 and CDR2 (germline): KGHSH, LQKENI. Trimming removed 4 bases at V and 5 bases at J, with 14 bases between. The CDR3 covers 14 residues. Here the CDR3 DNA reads TGTGCCAGCTCACGAGGGGAAAAGGGAACTGAAGCTTTCTTT. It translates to CASSRGEKGTEAFF.

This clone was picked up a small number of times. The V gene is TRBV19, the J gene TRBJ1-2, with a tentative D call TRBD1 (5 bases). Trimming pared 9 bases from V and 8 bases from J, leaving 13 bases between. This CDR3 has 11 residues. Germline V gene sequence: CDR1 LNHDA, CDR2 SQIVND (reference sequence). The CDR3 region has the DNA TGTGCCAGCCGGACAAATAGGGGCTACACCTTC. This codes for CASRTNRGYTF. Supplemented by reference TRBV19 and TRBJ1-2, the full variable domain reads DGGITQSPKYLFRKEGQNVTLSCEQNLNHDAMYWYRQDPGQGLRLIYYSQIVNDFQKGDIAEGYSVSREKKESFPLTVTSAQKNPTAFYLCASRTNRGYTFGSGTRLTVV.

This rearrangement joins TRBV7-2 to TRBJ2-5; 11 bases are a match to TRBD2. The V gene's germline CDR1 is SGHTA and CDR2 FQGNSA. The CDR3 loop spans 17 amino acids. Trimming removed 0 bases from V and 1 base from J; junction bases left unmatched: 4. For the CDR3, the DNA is TGTGCCAGCAGCTTAGCCCTGGGGACTAGCGGCCAAGAGACCCAGTACTTC. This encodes CASSLALGTSGQETQYF.

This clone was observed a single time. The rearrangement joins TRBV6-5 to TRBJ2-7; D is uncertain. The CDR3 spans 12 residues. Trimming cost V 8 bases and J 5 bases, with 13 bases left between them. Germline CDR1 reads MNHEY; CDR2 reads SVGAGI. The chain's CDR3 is CASSLTPHEQYF. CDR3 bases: TGTGCCAGCTCGCTTACGCCCCACGAGCAGTACTTC.